The TCR beta chain described here comes from a study of blood T cells in healthy people across ages. General study points: Among long-lived donors, naive CD4+ cells were more numerous and diversity higher than in aged donors. The lack of PBMC sorting stopped any conclusive naive versus antigen-experienced comparison.

The second PCR ran roughly 6 to 11 cycles with a sample-barcoded 5' primer and J-beta primers. TCRdb reprocessed the 5' RACE reads via MiXCR and lists one record per CDR3 protein. The sample has 1.6 million or so distinct CDR3 sequences; about 31% are singletons. Between the trimmed V and J ends, which lost 5 bases and 2 bases, there was a span of 13 bases. The CDR3 covers 14 residues. The germline V gene has CDR1 SEHNR and CDR2 FQNEAQ (reference sequence). As for this clonotype: Its cognate antigen is unknown.

The chain has TRBV7-9 and TRBJ2-7; TRBD2 is a possible D gene (6 bases). Input material: blood. This sequence originates from a woman in her twenties or thirties in good health. The CDR3 bases are TGTGCCAGCAGCGGAGGGGCAGGCGCCTACGAGCAGTACTTC. Amino acids: CASSGGAGAYEQYF.